This T cell receptor beta chain was sequenced for a study of T cell responses to AZD1222 COVID-19 vaccine. Remarks on this clone: Its target is unknown.

Study observations and caveats: After the peak T cell response, and only then, were repertoires sampled. Close to half of spike-specific TCRs reportedly recognize unmutated variant regions.

With 5 bases clipped from V and 6 bases from J, the junction kept 10 bases outside the gene matches. The germline V gene encodes CDR1 SGHNT and CDR2 YYREEE (reference sequence). This CDR3 has 16 amino acids. Sequencing used immunoSEQ multiplex PCR; TCRdb keeps in-frame clones, though not all of them. The sample holds approximately 100,000 clones, roughly nine tenths seen once. The origin of this receptor is an adult in good health. This sample comprised peripheral blood, obtained on day 0 of AZD1222 vaccination. The V gene is TRBV5-4, the J gene TRBJ2-2, with 10 bases fitting TRBD2. CDR3 sequence: CASSHLSGGPAGELFF. Here the CDR3 DNA reads TGTGCCAGCAGTCACCTTAGCGGGGGGCCCGCCGGGGAGCTGTTTTTT.